One and the same sample provided the 16 T cell receptor beta chains below, sequenced in a study of neurological immune-mediated disorders. Time point denoted: longitudinal time-point 3. TCRdb re-called the 5' RACE reads through MiXCR, storing one row per CDR3 protein. This sample has approximately 89,000 distinct CDR3 sequences, with roughly 4.5% found just once. The sequenced material came from PBMCs. These TCRs come from a woman in her sixties or seventies with multiple sclerosis.

The sample holds many counts of this clonotype. The chain combines TRBV7-2 with TRBJ2-5; D is possibly TRBD2 (6 bases). This CDR3 has 15 amino acids. With 6 bases removed from V and 4 bases from J, the gap between germline ends came to 18 bases. Per germline, CDR1 SGHTA and CDR2 FQGNSA. CDR3 loop: CASSRKIGAGETQYF. The CDR3 DNA sequence: TGTGCCAGCAGTCGGAAAATTGGAGCGGGAGAGACCCAGTACTTC. The variable domain in full, completed from reference TRBV7-2 and TRBJ2-5, reads GAGVSQSPSNKVTEKGKDVELRCDPISGHTALYWYRQSLGQGLEFLIYFQGNSAPDKSGLPSDRFSAERTGGSVSTLTIQRTQQEDSAVYLCASSRKIGAGETQYFGPGTRLLVL.

This clonotype was recorded many times. As DNA, the CDR3 is TGTGCCAGCAGTGCGGGACAGCAGAACACTGAAGCTTTCTTT. It translates to CASSAGQQNTEAFF. The gene calls are TRBV2 and TRBJ1-1; 7 bases agree with TRBD1. Germline V gene sequence: CDR1 SNHLY, CDR2 FYNNEI. The CDR3 has 14 residues. With V trimmed by 4 bases and J by 1 base, 3 bases remained unmatched.

Many counts were recorded for this clonotype. The chain employs TRBV25-1 and TRBJ1-1; the D gene is possibly TRBD1 (6 bases). The germline CDR1 and CDR2 sequences are MGHDK and SYGVNS. V was pared by 5 bases and J by 3 bases, with 10 bases between. This CDR3 spans 13 amino acids. The CDR3 nucleotides are TGTGCCAGCAGTTGGGGGGGCTACACTGAAGCTTTCTTT. Its translation: CASSWGGYTEAFF.

In its sample, this clonotype was seen many times. This sequence joins TRBV5-1 and TRBJ1-4; no definite D call. Germline V gene sequence: CDR1 SGHRS, CDR2 YFSETQ. The CDR3 spans 13 residues. V dropped 0 bases and J dropped 3 bases, with 3 bases sitting between them. CDR3 sequence: CASSLGANEKLFF. The CDR3 DNA sequence: TGCGCCAGCAGCTTGGGAGCTAATGAAAAACTGTTTTTT.

This clonotype was recorded at least ten times. The J gene is TRBJ2-7, the V gene TRBV12-3 or TRBV12-4; tentative D call: TRBD1 (6 bases). The V end was cut by 1 base, the J end by 0 bases, with 10 bases between. This CDR3 contains 15 residues. In DNA, the CDR3 is TGTGCCAGCAGTTTAGAGGGCAGGGGCTCCTACGAGCAGTACTTC. It translates to CASSLEGRGSYEQYF.

In this sample, this clonotype turned up many times. V gene TRBV14 combines with J gene TRBJ1-1; TRBD1 might be the D (6 bases). The V and J ends lost 5 bases and 1 base respectively, with 11 bases between them. CDR1 is SGHDN and CDR2 is FVKESK in the germline V gene. The CDR3 has 14 amino acids. The CDR3 nucleotides are TGTGCCAGCAGCTTCAGGGGCCAGAACACTGAAGCTTTCTTT. This codes for CASSFRGQNTEAFF.

This clonotype came up many times. V usage is TRBV7-9 and J usage is TRBJ2-4; D not certain. The germline gives CDR1 SEHNR, CDR2 FQNEAQ (reference sequence). The CDR3 contains 14 residues. V dropped 1 base and J dropped 7 bases, with 11 bases sitting between them. CDR3 in amino acids: CASSLGMLENIQYF. The CDR3 coding sequence is TGTGCCAGCAGCTTAGGTATGTTGGAGAACATTCAGTACTTC.

This clonotype was picked up many times. The J gene is TRBJ2-1, the V gene TRBV7-6; D not resolved. This CDR3 is 13 amino acids long. V was cut by 4 bases and J by 5 bases, with 9 bases left in between. Germline V lookup: CDR1 SGHVS, CDR2 FNYEAQ. CDR3 protein: CASSSVPHNEQFF. DNA for the CDR3: TGTGCCAGCAGCTCAGTTCCACACAATGAGCAGTTCTTC.

This clonotype has at least ten counts. Written as DNA, the CDR3 is TGTGCCAGCAGCTTAGAGGGGGGCGGAGGGTCAACCTACGAGCAGTACTTC. As protein: CASSLEGGGGSTYEQYF. The rearrangement joins TRBV7-9 to TRBJ2-7, with D perhaps TRBD1 or TRBD2 (6 bases each). Germline assignment: CDR1 SEHNR and CDR2 FQNEAQ (reference sequence). The length of the CDR3 is 17 residues. V shed 1 base and J shed 2 bases, with 18 bases lying between them. Full variable domain (missing parts from reference TRBV7-9 and TRBJ2-7): DTGVSQNPRHKITKRGQNVTFRCDPISEHNRLYWYRQTLGQGPEFLTYFQNEAQLEKSRLLSDRFSAERPKGSFSTLEIQRTEQGDSAMYLCASSLEGGGGSTYEQYFGPGTRLTVT.

This clonotype was counted many times. V is TRBV5-1 and J is TRBJ2-5; tentatively, D is TRBD1 (6 bases). The V end was cut by 1 base, the J end by 5 bases, with 15 bases between. Germline CDR1 reads SGHRS; CDR2 reads YFSETQ. The CDR3 spans 15 residues. CDR3: CASSLNSFGQETQYF. CDR3 in DNA: TGCGCCAGCAGCTTGAATTCGTTTGGACAGGAGACCCAGTACTTC.

At least ten counts were recorded for this clonotype. At one end the junction does not follow the germline gene, possibly because of a read error. The V call is TRBV28, the J call TRBJ2-7; either TRBD1 or TRBD2 may fit D (5 bases each). The germline V gene has CDR1 MDHEN and CDR2 SYDVKM. There are 10 residues in the CDR3. CDR3 DNA sequence: TGTGCCACACAAGGAGCAGAGGGGTCCTTC. This codes for CATQGAEGSF.

Many counts were recorded for this clonotype. The chain has TRBV12-3 or TRBV12-4 and TRBJ2-5; 9 nucleotides match TRBD2. The V segment lost 2 bases and the J segment 3 bases; nucleotides outside the gene matches: 10. CDR3 size: 17 residues. CDR3 nucleotides: TGTGCCAGCAGTTTATGGCTTGGGTCTAGCGGGAAAGAGACCCAGTACTTC. It specifies CASSLWLGSSGKETQYF.

Ten or more counts support this clonotype. The chain is built from TRBV29-1 and TRBJ1-1; tentative D call: TRBD1 (5 bases). The CDR3 sequence is 13 residues long. With 1 base removed from V and 1 base from J, the gap between germline ends came to 7 bases. Germline values: CDR1 SQVTM, CDR2 ANQGSEA. This CDR3 reads CSVEGGGNTEAFF. CDR3 in DNA: TGCAGCGTTGAAGGGGGGGGGAACACTGAAGCTTTCTTT.

This clonotype was counted many times. The chain employs TRBV10-3 and TRBJ2-7; D may be TRBD1 (5 bases). V lost 1 base and J 7 bases, leaving 14 bases between the germline ends. This CDR3 is built from 14 residues. Germline V lookup: CDR1 ENHRY, CDR2 SYGVKD. CDR3 sequence (DNA): TGTGCCATCAGTGAGTTAGCTCCCTCAGGGGAGCAGTACTTC. Its translation: CAISELAPSGEQYF.

Ten or more counts support this clonotype. The chain combines TRBV6-4 with TRBJ2-1; D might be TRBD1 (6 bases). Germline CDR1 is MRHNA and CDR2 is SNTAGT. Trimming removed 6 bases at V and 5 bases at J, with 14 bases between. CDR3 size: 14 residues. The CDR3 DNA reads as TGTGCCAGCAGCAGGGAAAAGGGGGACAATGAGCAGTTCTTC. Protein product: CASSREKGDNEQFF.

There are many counts of this clonotype. The J gene is TRBJ2-4, the V gene TRBV7-2, with TRBD1 identical over 9 bases. The CDR3 loop spans 15 amino acids. Germline trimming cut 5 bases from V and 8 bases from J; bases unmatched to any gene: 10. Germline V lookup: CDR1 SGHTA, CDR2 FQGNSA. The CDR3 sequence is CASSRAGTGRDIQYF. The CDR3 DNA sequence: TGTGCCAGCAGCCGCGCTGGGACAGGGAGGGACATTCAGTACTTC.